This paragraph covers one T cell receptor (beta chain) sequence. Its antigen is unknown. The data are from a study of cytomegalovirus exposure and HLA in healthy donors. Assay used: immunoSEQ multiplex PCR; TCRdb lists only in-frame clones, some missing. The sample holds hundreds of thousands of clones; about 90% are singletons and the top ten take more than 10%. V gave up 7 bases and J gave up 5 bases, with 23 bases separating them. This CDR3 contains 16 residues. CDR1 and CDR2 from the germline V gene are SNHLY and FYNNEI. Study-level results: Three CMV-associated chains proved CMV antigen-specific in vitro. The TCR clusters that emerged in the first cohort tended, a later analysis found, to co-occur in the 95 to 150 validation repertoires. Investigators reported 150 to 200 TCR beta chains as tied to cytomegalovirus. Most sequenced TCRs were rare (though some public TCRs occurred in many donors).

Sequenced sample: PBMCs. The V call is TRBV2, the J call TRBJ1-1, with D tentatively TRBD1 (5 bases). This TCR came from a man aged 18 to 29 in good health and CMV-seropositive. The CDR3: CASNRRQGIRMTEAFF. The CDR3 DNA sequence: TGTGCCAGCAACCGCCGGCAGGGTATCCGCATGACTGAAGCTTTCTTT.